Below, 32 T cell receptor beta chains from the same sample are listed, as sequenced in a study of spatial heterogeneity in lung cancer. TCRdb re-called the 5' RACE reads through MiXCR, storing one row per CDR3 protein. This sample carries approximately 1,200 distinct CDR3 sequences, approximately 13% of them seen once, and the ten largest clones take 18%. Time point defined: sample taken at primary tumor resection. Whole RNA from tumor, nontumor lung or frozen PBMC was sequenced unsorted. The material was normal lung tissue next to the tumor, obtained at surgery. These receptors all come from a male donor with early-stage non-small cell lung cancer.

The rearrangement joins TRBV20-1 to TRBJ2-1, with 8 nucleotides matching TRBD2. V shed 0 bases and J 5 bases; nucleotides not matched to a gene: 18. The V gene's germline CDR1 is DFQATT and CDR2 SNEGSKA (reference sequence). This CDR3 has 19 amino acids. This CDR3 reads CSARDGTSQAAFPNNEQFF. The CDR3 coding sequence is TGCAGTGCTAGAGACGGGACTAGTCAGGCTGCTTTTCCTAACAATGAGCAGTTCTTC.

This chain uses TRBV2 with TRBJ1-2; D uncertain. V was trimmed by 5 bases and J by 14 bases, leaving 6 bases between them. This CDR3 comprises 8 residues. The germline V gene has CDR1 SNHLY and CDR2 FYNNEI. CDR3 DNA: TGTGCCAGCAGTCCTCCTACCTTC. Its translation is CASSPPTF.

This clonotype is labeled medium-sized. The chain recombines TRBV7-2 with TRBJ2-1; 8 positions agree with TRBD1. Unmatched junction bases numbered 5, after V lost 5 bases and J lost 2 bases. Germline lookup yields CDR1 SGHTA and CDR2 FQGNSA. The CDR3 sequence is 15 residues long. The CDR3 bases are TGTGCCAGCAGCATAAGACAGGGGACCTACAATGAGCAGTTCTTC. Translation gives CASSIRQGTYNEQFF.

This clonotype is labeled as medium-sized. This chain joins TRBV20-1 and TRBJ2-2, with D possibly being TRBD1 (6 bases). The CDR3 has 17 residues. V was shortened by 5 bases and J by 0 bases, with 19 bases between the two germline ends. The germline gives CDR1 DFQATT, CDR2 SNEGSKA (reference sequence). The CDR3 protein is CSASSRGSWTNTGELFF. The CDR3 DNA is TGCAGTGCTTCATCGAGGGGGAGCTGGACGAACACCGGGGAGCTGTTTTTT.

There are many counts of this clonotype. This rearrangement joins TRBV20-1 to TRBJ2-5, with D perhaps TRBD2 (6 bases). Germline V gene data show CDR1 as DFQATT and CDR2 as SNEGSKA (reference sequence). V lost 6 bases to trimming and J lost 5 bases, with 28 bases between them. CDR3 length: 17 amino acids. The DNA for the CDR3 is TGCAGTGCCCTCAACGGGGCTAGCGATCGCCCCTGGGAGACCCAGTACTTC. The encoded protein is CSALNGASDRPWETQYF.

In this sample, this clonotype turned up many times. The chain is built from TRBV6-5 and TRBJ2-5; D perhaps matches TRBD1 (7 bases). The CDR3 runs 19 residues. V lost 4 bases to trimming and J lost 5 bases, with 29 bases between them. Germline CDR1 and CDR2: MNHEY and SVGAGI. Here the CDR3 DNA reads TGTGCCAGCAGTTCGGGAGTCCAGGGGGATTTTTCAGTTATGGAGACCCAGTACTTC. Translation: CASSSGVQGDFSVMETQYF.

The sample holds many counts of this clonotype. The rearrangement joins TRBV7-8 to TRBJ1-2, with D possibly TRBD1 on 6 matching bases. The CDR3 extends over 14 amino acids. CDR1 is SGHVS, CDR2 FQNEAQ, per germline. Trimming removed 7 bases from V and 4 bases from J, with 16 bases in between. The CDR3 DNA reads TGTGCCAGCACTCTCAAAAGGGGGGGCTATGGCTACACCTTC. It specifies CASTLKRGGYGYTF.

This clonotype occurred a few times. The chain is built from TRBV20-1 and TRBJ2-1, with D possibly being TRBD1 or TRBD2 (5 bases each). V lost 6 bases, J lost 7 bases, and 25 bases lay in between. In germline, CDR1 is DFQATT, CDR2 SNEGSKA (reference sequence). The CDR3 is made up of 16 amino acids. Here the CDR3 reads CSAISPRGLRSNEQFF. The CDR3 DNA follows: TGCAGTGCCATTTCCCCCCGGGGCCTCCGATCGAATGAGCAGTTCTTC.

This clonotype is labeled as large. The V call is TRBV7-2, the J call TRBJ1-5; no clear D. Germline CDR1 and CDR2: SGHTA and FQGNSA. This CDR3 comprises 13 residues. V was shortened by 4 bases and J by 3 bases, with 7 bases between the two germline ends. The DNA for the CDR3 is TGTGCCAGCAGCTCATCCTACAATCAGCCCCAGCATTTT. Translation: CASSSSYNQPQHF.

In this sample, this clonotype turned up many times. The chain combines TRBV19 with TRBJ1-2, with D unclear. Trimming pared 3 bases from V and 6 bases from J, leaving 8 bases between. Germline values: CDR1 LNHDA, CDR2 SQIVND (reference sequence). This CDR3 region has 12 residues. The CDR3 DNA reads TGTGCCAGTAGTATGTTAGGGCATGGCTACACCTTC. It yields the protein CASSMLGHGYTF.

This clonotype is labeled large (0.1 to 1%). This chain joins TRBV7-2 and TRBJ2-5; TRBD2 matches at 7 bases. The CDR3 loop spans 14 amino acids. With V trimmed by 5 bases and J by 1 base, 4 bases remained unmatched. CDR1 is SGHTA, CDR2 FQGNSA, per germline. The CDR3: CASSQSGVQETQYF. CDR3 DNA: TGTGCCAGCAGCCAGAGCGGGGTCCAAGAGACCCAGTACTTC.

By proportion, this clonotype is medium-sized. The rearrangement uses TRBV30 and TRBJ1-1; D remains unclear. Germline V gene lookup returns CDR1 GTSNPN and CDR2 SVGIG (reference sequence). This CDR3 is 12 amino acids long. V was trimmed by 0 bases and J by 5 bases, leaving 7 bases between them. CDR3 DNA: TGTGCCTGGAGTGTAGGGTCTACTGAAGCTTTCTTT. It is translated as CAWSVGSTEAFF.

By share of the sample, this clonotype is large. The chain couples TRBV12-5 to TRBJ2-3, with 9 bases fitting TRBD1. The CDR3 contains 15 residues. Germline trimming cut 2 bases from V and 4 bases from J; bases unmatched to any gene: 4. Germline V gene data show CDR1 as LGHNT and CDR2 as FRNRAP. CDR3 loop: CASGLKTGGADTQYF. The CDR3 bases are TGTGCTAGTGGTTTGAAGACAGGGGGGGCAGATACGCAGTATTTT.

The chain links TRBV3-1 to TRBJ1-2; D gene uncertain. Germline V gene lookup returns CDR1 LGHDT and CDR2 YNNKEL (reference sequence). This CDR3 spans 15 amino acids. Trimming left V 1 base short and J 0 bases short, with 9 bases between. The CDR3 here is CASSQGPATNYGYTF. DNA of the CDR3: TGTGCCAGCAGCCAAGGTCCCGCGACTAACTATGGCTACACCTTC.

This clonotype was detected many times. The chain couples TRBV12-3 or TRBV12-4 to TRBJ2-7; TRBD1 aligns across 7 bases. J was trimmed by 5 bases and V by 3 bases; bases with no gene match: 4. This CDR3 comprises 13 residues. CDR3 sequence reads: CASSFNRGNEQYV. In nucleotides, the CDR3 is TGTGCCAGCAGTTTCAACAGGGGAAACGAGCAGTACGTC.

The table lists this clonotype with many counts. The chain combines TRBV10-2 with TRBJ2-1; 7 nucleotides match TRBD2. Germline CDR1 WSHSY, CDR2 SAAADI. The V gene end was trimmed by 9 bases and the J gene end by 0 bases; junction bases not matched to a gene: 5. This CDR3 region has 14 residues. CDR3 loop: CASSGLDSYNEQFF. Written as DNA, the CDR3 is TGCGCCAGTAGCGGGCTGGACTCCTACAATGAGCAGTTCTTC.

This clonotype qualifies as large (0.1 to 1%). V usage is TRBV7-2 and J usage is TRBJ2-5; 8 bases are a match to TRBD2. V was pared by 11 bases and J by 5 bases, with 13 bases of the junction left unmatched. Per the germline V gene, CDR1 is SGHTA and CDR2 is FQGNSA. This CDR3 region has 14 residues. The CDR3 here is CASSVGGALETQYF. As DNA, the CDR3 is TGTGCCTCCTCGGTCGGGGGGGCTCTGGAGACCCAGTACTTC.

This clonotype is labeled as medium-sized. The chain employs TRBV5-1 and TRBJ2-7; 7 positions agree with TRBD1. This CDR3 contains 14 residues. The V gene's germline CDR1 is SGHRS and CDR2 YFSETQ. V shed 0 bases, J shed 7 bases, and the junction held 7 bases outside the gene matches. CDR3 sequence (DNA): TGCGCCAGCAGCTTGGCCGGGACAGAGGGGGAGCAGTACGTC. Translation: CASSLAGTEGEQYV.

This clonotype was detected ten times or more. J is TRBJ1-5 and V is TRBV27; no firm D call. The V gene's germline CDR1 is MNHEY and CDR2 SMNVEV (reference sequence). Trimming pared 0 bases from V and 1 base from J, leaving 10 bases between. This CDR3 is 16 amino acids long. The CDR3 sequence is CASSLSIPTSNQPQHF. The CDR3 DNA follows: TGTGCCAGCAGTTTATCGATCCCCACAAGCAATCAGCCCCAGCATTTT.

This clonotype was found many times. The chain employs TRBV7-8 and TRBJ1-5; D is possibly TRBD1 (5 bases). Germline V gene lookup returns CDR1 SGHVS and CDR2 FQNEAQ. V was pared by 2 bases and J by 2 bases, with 13 bases between. This CDR3 region has 16 residues. CDR3 DNA: TGTGCCAGCAGCTTATGGGGGGGACTTGGCAATCAGCCCCAGCATTTT. Translating gives CASSLWGGLGNQPQHF.

This rearrangement joins TRBV4-3 to TRBJ2-5; 8 nucleotides agree with TRBD2. Germline V CDR1 and CDR2: LGHNA, YSLEER. This CDR3 comprises 16 residues. Trimming removed 4 bases from V and 4 bases from J; junction bases left unmatched: 11. The CDR3 sequence is CASSPPGGDGRETQYF. The CDR3 DNA follows: TGCGCCAGCAGCCCCCCGGGGGGGGACGGACGAGAGACCCAGTACTTC.

This chain links TRBV7-2 with TRBJ1-5, with 7 bases lining up with TRBD1. Germline CDR1 and CDR2: SGHTA and FQGNSA. This CDR3 is 14 amino acids long. With 8 bases clipped from V and 5 bases from J, the junction kept 9 bases outside the gene matches. CDR3 DNA sequence: TGTGCCAGCCCGGTAGGGGGCGTCTATCAGCCCCAGCATTTT. Translation gives CASPVGGVYQPQHF.

By share, this clonotype counts as medium-sized (0.01 to 0.1%). This chain connects TRBV20-1 to TRBJ1-1; D not resolved. This CDR3 has 13 residues. In germline, CDR1 is DFQATT, CDR2 SNEGSKA (reference sequence). The V gene lost 3 bases and the J gene lost 7 bases, with 15 bases spanning the gap. The CDR3 nucleotides read TGCAGTGCTAGTGATGTATTGGCGGGTGAAGCTTTCTTT. It codes for CSASDVLAGEAFF.

By share, this clonotype counts as large. The chain has TRBV7-9 and TRBJ2-3; TRBD2 matches 7 bases. CDR1 and CDR2 (germline): SEHNR, FQNEAQ (reference sequence). Losses at the gene ends were 0 bases for V and 4 bases for J; bases not matched to a gene: 4. CDR3 length: 15 amino acids. The CDR3 nucleotides read TGTGCCAGCAGCTTAGCATCTACTAGCGCAGATACGCAGTATTTT. This codes for CASSLASTSADTQYF.

By share, this clonotype counts as large. The chain joins TRBV7-2 to TRBJ2-7; weak D call: TRBD1 (6 bases). V lost 5 bases to trimming and J lost 3 bases, with 23 bases between them. Germline V gene sequence: CDR1 SGHTA, CDR2 FQGNSA. The CDR3 has 17 amino acids. DNA for the CDR3: TGTGCCAGCAGCCCGCAAGGGGGTGGTGGGGGTTTCTACGAGCAGTACTTC. Protein: CASSPQGGGGGFYEQYF.

This clonotype is medium-sized within its sample. J is TRBJ2-3 and V is TRBV9; no reliable D call. V dropped 0 bases and J dropped 1 base, with 6 bases sitting between them. The CDR3 loop spans 14 amino acids. Germline V lookup: CDR1 SGDLS, CDR2 YYNGEE. CDR3 in amino acids: CASSVGQRTDTQYF. CDR3 DNA: TGTGCCAGCAGCGTAGGTCAGCGCACAGATACGCAGTATTTT.

By its share, this clonotype is medium-sized. This chain joins TRBV7-6 and TRBJ2-1; D might be TRBD1 or TRBD2, each matching 7 bases. Germline lookup yields CDR1 SGHVS and CDR2 FNYEAQ. This CDR3 has 13 amino acids. V dropped 5 bases and J dropped 7 bases, with 12 bases sitting between them. In nucleotides, the CDR3 is TGTGCCAGCAGCACAGGGGAGGGGAATGAGCAGTTCTTC. This sequence encodes CASSTGEGNEQFF.

This clonotype qualifies as large (0.1 to 1%). The chain couples TRBV11-2 to TRBJ2-1; 13 nucleotides match TRBD2. CDR1 is SGHAT and CDR2 is FQNNGV in the germline V gene. The CDR3 has 16 residues. The V gene end was trimmed by 2 bases and the J gene end by 7 bases; junction bases not matched to a gene: 5. This CDR3 is CASSLLTSGGQNEQFF. Written as DNA, the CDR3 is TGTGCCAGCAGCTTATTGACTAGCGGGGGGCAGAATGAGCAGTTCTTC. Full variable domain (outside the CDR3, taken from reference TRBV11-2 and TRBJ2-1): EAGVAQSPRYKIIEKRQSVAFWCNPISGHATLYWYQQILGQGPKLLIQFQNNGVVDDSQLPKDRFSAERLKGVDSTLKIQPAKLEDSAVYLCASSLLTSGGQNEQFFGPGTRLTVL.

This sequence joins TRBV5-1 and TRBJ1-5, with 8 bases lining up with TRBD1. After removal of 4 bases from V and 4 bases from J, the junction contained 4 bases not matched to a gene. This CDR3 region has 14 residues. The germline CDR1 and CDR2 sequences are SGHRS and YFSETQ. The CDR3 nucleotides are TGCGCCAGCAGCCCGGACAGGGATAATCAGCCCCAGCATTTT. Protein sequence: CASSPDRDNQPQHF.

Judged by abundance, this clonotype is large. V is TRBV4-3 and J is TRBJ2-7; D possibly corresponds to TRBD1 (7 bases). Germline assignment: CDR1 LGHNA and CDR2 YSLEER. The V and J ends lost 4 bases and 5 bases respectively, with 12 bases between them. The CDR3 sequence is 13 residues long. The CDR3 region is CASSPQGEDEQYF. Written as DNA, the CDR3 is TGCGCCAGCAGCCCCCAGGGGGAGGACGAGCAGTACTTC.

This clonotype was recorded many times. The rearrangement links TRBV14 to TRBJ2-3; D is unclear. The germline V and J ends were trimmed by 3 bases and 5 bases, with 6 bases remaining between them. CDR1 and CDR2 (germline): SGHDN, FVKESK. This CDR3 has 12 residues. The CDR3 DNA reads TGTGCCAGCAGCCACTACCGAGATACGCAGTATTTT. Translated, it gives CASSHYRDTQYF.

This clonotype ranks as medium-sized. The rearrangement links TRBV6-6 to TRBJ1-6, with 7 bases identical to TRBD1. The CDR3 spans 17 residues. Trimming removed 6 bases from V and 1 base from J; junction bases left unmatched: 9. Germline V CDR1 and CDR2: MNHNY, SVGAGI (reference sequence). The chain's CDR3 is CASSPERQGSYNSPLHF. CDR3 nucleotides: TGTGCCAGCAGCCCCGAAAGACAGGGTTCCTATAATTCACCCCTCCACTTT.